The 20 T cell receptor beta chains given below trace back to one sample, sequenced in a study of regulatory T cells in long-lasting Graves disease. Time point noted: newly diagnosed GD, antithyroid drugs for less than 3 months. With RNA extracted from PBMCs as input, the TCR library was made. Sequencing libraries for TCR beta were prepared with iRepertoire HTBI primers and Arm-PCR of CDR3 regions. Via MiXCR, TCRdb re-called the multiplex PCR reads, giving one row per CDR3 protein. The data contain around 400,000 distinct CDR3 sequences, roughly 16% of them singletons. The sequences come from peripheral blood mononuclear cells (PBMCs), collected at new diagnosis, from a patient treated with antithyroid drugs. Every receptor here comes from a female donor with Graves disease.

This clonotype appeared a few times. The genes are TRBV6-1 and TRBJ2-7; D is possibly TRBD1 or TRBD2 (5 bases each). The germline V gene has CDR1 MNHNS and CDR2 SASEGT. This CDR3 spans 13 amino acids. Trimming took off 8 bases at V and 1 base at J, with 12 bases between the two ends. Here the CDR3 reads CASSGTRSYEQYF. The CDR3 nucleotides are TGTGCCAGCTCTGGGACCCGGTCCTACGAGCAGTACTTC.

Ten or more counts support this clonotype. CDR3 loop: CASSQRGLDGYTF. Written as DNA, the CDR3 is TGTGCCAGCAGCCAGCGGGGCTTGGATGGCTACACCTTC. This rearrangement joins TRBV2 to TRBJ1-2, with a tentative D call TRBD1 (5 bases). Germline V gene lookup returns CDR1 SNHLY and CDR2 FYNNEI. V dropped 6 bases and J dropped 6 bases, with 14 bases sitting between them. The CDR3 totals 13 residues.

This clonotype appeared a few times. This rearrangement joins TRBV2 to TRBJ1-6; D perhaps matches TRBD1 (5 bases). Trimming took off 6 bases at V and 6 bases at J, with 6 bases between the two ends. The germline V gene has CDR1 SNHLY and CDR2 FYNNEI. CDR3 length: 12 amino acids. CDR3 bases: TGTGCCAGCAGCGACAGTAATTCACCCCTCCACTTT. Its protein product is CASSDSNSPLHF.

The table lists this clonotype with many counts. The chain has TRBV2 and TRBJ2-5; possible D gene TRBD2, 5 bases. The CDR3 totals 14 residues. Germline V lookup: CDR1 SNHLY, CDR2 FYNNEI. Trimming stripped 3 bases from V and 2 bases from J, with 10 bases between. This chain's CDR3 is CASSDRAGQETQYF. The CDR3 bases are TGTGCCAGCAGTGATAGGGCGGGTCAAGAGACCCAGTACTTC.

This clonotype was seen repeatedly, ten times or more. The chain combines TRBV20-1 with TRBJ2-3; 8 nucleotides align to TRBD1. The junction had 11 bases not matched to a gene; V was cut back by 4 bases and J by 2 bases. CDR3 length: 16 amino acids. Germline V CDR1 and CDR2: DFQATT, SNEGSKA (reference sequence). CDR3 DNA sequence: TGCAGTGCTATCCAGCCGCGGACAGGGAACACAGATACGCAGTATTTT. Protein product: CSAIQPRTGNTDTQYF.

In its sample, this clonotype was seen many times. The chain joins TRBV5-1 to TRBJ2-1, with D possibly being TRBD1 (5 bases). Trimming removed 0 bases at V and 6 bases at J, with 10 bases between. Germline V gives CDR1 SGHRS, CDR2 YFSETQ. This CDR3 has 14 amino acids. CDR3 protein: CASSLVARANEQFF. The CDR3 DNA follows: TGCGCCAGCAGCTTGGTAGCCAGGGCCAATGAGCAGTTCTTC.

This clonotype occurred many times. This chain joins TRBV20-1 and TRBJ1-1; possible D gene TRBD1, 5 bases. The germline V and J ends were trimmed by 5 bases and 4 bases, with 14 bases remaining between them. This CDR3 is built from 13 residues. Germline CDR1 is DFQATT and CDR2 is SNEGSKA (reference sequence). This CDR3 is CSAFEGQGTEAFF. The CDR3 coding sequence is TGCAGTGCTTTCGAGGGGCAGGGCACTGAAGCTTTCTTT.

Only a few counts were recorded for this clonotype. The chain joins TRBV6-1 to TRBJ2-1, with a tentative D call TRBD1 (5 bases). The CDR3 has 14 amino acids. The germline gives CDR1 MNHNS, CDR2 SASEGT. V lost 5 bases to trimming and J lost 0 bases, with 8 bases between them. The CDR3 DNA sequence: TGTGCCAGCAGTCAGGGCAGCTCCTACAATGAGCAGTTCTTC. As protein: CASSQGSSYNEQFF.

The rearrangement uses TRBV12-5 and TRBJ1-6; D is ambiguous. The V end was cut by 6 bases, the J end by 10 bases, with 13 bases between. The germline V gene encodes CDR1 LGHNT and CDR2 FRNRAP. The CDR3 is 13 amino acids. The CDR3 nucleotides read TGTGCTAGTGGGTACCTGGTGGGCTCACCCCTCCACTTT. Its protein product is CASGYLVGSPLHF. The full variable domain, completed using reference TRBV12-5 and TRBJ1-6, is DARVTQTPRHKVTEMGQEVTMRCQPILGHNTVFWYRQTMMQGLELLAYFRNRAPLDDSGMPKDRFSAEMPDATLATLKIQPSEPRDSAVYFCASGYLVGSPLHFGNGTRLTVT.

This clonotype showed up many times. The CDR3 loop reads CASSPGQLDEQFF. DNA of the CDR3: TGTGCCAGCTCACCGGGCCAACTTGATGAGCAGTTCTTC. This sequence joins TRBV18 and TRBJ2-1; D unclear. Per the germline V gene, CDR1 is KGHSH and CDR2 is LQKENI. Trimming took off 3 bases at V and 8 bases at J, with 11 bases between the two ends. This CDR3 contains 13 residues. Supplemented by reference TRBV18 and TRBJ2-1, the full variable domain reads NAGVMQNPRHLVRRRGQEARLRCSPMKGHSHVYWYRQLPEEGLKFMVYLQKENIIDESGMPKERFSAEFPKEGPSILRIQQVVRGDSAAYFCASSPGQLDEQFFGPGTRLTVL.

This clonotype was observed at least ten times. The J gene is TRBJ2-1, the V gene TRBV6-1, with TRBD1 matching over 7 bases. Germline V gene data show CDR1 as MNHNS and CDR2 as SASEGT. The CDR3 extends over 13 amino acids. The junction had 3 bases not matched to a gene; V was cut back by 8 bases and J by 2 bases. CDR3 nucleotides: TGTGCCAGCGTGGGGACAGCCTACAATGAGCAGTTCTTC. It specifies CASVGTAYNEQFF.

In its sample, this clonotype was seen many times. The chain has TRBV2 and TRBJ2-5; maybe TRBD1 (6 bases). V dropped 1 base and J dropped 4 bases, with 10 bases sitting between them. Germline V lookup: CDR1 SNHLY, CDR2 FYNNEI. The CDR3 totals 14 residues. CDR3 loop: CASSEGQGLETQYF. The DNA for the CDR3 is TGTGCCAGCAGTGAAGGGCAGGGGCTAGAGACCCAGTACTTC.

In this sample, this clonotype turned up a few times. The rearrangement joins TRBV6-2 or TRBV6-3 to TRBJ2-7, with TRBD1 matching over 10 bases. Germline CDR1 MNHEY, CDR2 SVGEGT. The CDR3 is 15 residues long. Losses at the gene ends were 6 bases for V and 5 bases for J; bases not matched to a gene: 10. CDR3 DNA sequence: TGTGCCAGCAGCCGAGGACAGGGGGGACGTCACGAGCAGTACTTC. This codes for CASSRGQGGRHEQYF.

The sample holds a few counts of this clonotype. The rearrangement links TRBV2 to TRBJ1-2; possible D gene TRBD1, 5 bases. CDR1 is SNHLY and CDR2 is FYNNEI in the germline V gene. Trimming removed 10 bases from V and 2 bases from J, with 8 bases in between. The CDR3 sequence is 11 residues long. The CDR3 DNA reads as TGTGCCATCCGGGACAACTATGGCTACACCTTC. Protein: CAIRDNYGYTF. Drawing the rest from reference TRBV2 and TRBJ1-2, the complete variable domain is EPEVTQTPSHQVTQMGQEVILRCVPISNHLYFYWYRQILGQKVEFLVSFYNNEISEKSEIFDDQFSVERPDGSNFTLKIRSTKLEDSAMYFCAIRDNYGYTFGSGTRLTVV.

This clonotype came up many times. The V call is TRBV12-5, the J call TRBJ2-7, with TRBD2 as a possible D gene (6 bases). V lost 6 bases and J 3 bases, leaving 27 bases between the germline ends. The CDR3 extends over 18 amino acids. Germline CDR1 is LGHNT and CDR2 is FRNRAP. The CDR3 region is CASGRSRDSLLHYYEQYF. The CDR3 nucleotides read TGTGCTAGTGGCCGATCACGGGACTCACTCCTCCACTACTACGAGCAGTACTTC.

The chain employs TRBV20-1 and TRBJ1-6, with 9 bases that match TRBD1. The ends lost 1 base at V and 7 bases at J; junction bases unmatched: 11. The CDR3 has 17 residues. CDR1 is DFQATT and CDR2 is SNEGSKA in the germline V gene (reference sequence). The chain's CDR3 is CSARGSGTGNPNSPLHF. Written as DNA, the CDR3 is TGCAGTGCTAGAGGTTCCGGGACAGGGAACCCAAATTCACCCCTCCACTTT.

This clonotype was detected ten times or more. V gene TRBV5-1 combines with J gene TRBJ2-5; D gene ambiguous. The ends were cut back, 0 bases at V and 1 base at J, with 7 bases in the middle. The CDR3 sequence is 14 residues long. Germline V gives CDR1 SGHRS, CDR2 YFSETQ. This CDR3 reads CASSLERPQETQYF. Written as DNA, the CDR3 is TGCGCCAGCAGCTTGGAAAGGCCCCAAGAGACCCAGTACTTC.

The table lists this clonotype with many counts. V usage is TRBV20-1 and J usage is TRBJ1-1; 7 nucleotides line up with TRBD1. V was pared by 3 bases and J by 1 base, with 5 bases of the junction left unmatched. The CDR3 is 14 amino acids. Germline CDR1 and CDR2: DFQATT and SNEGSKA (reference sequence). In nucleotides, the CDR3 is TGCAGTGCTAGTGAGGGGGCGGCGAACACTGAAGCTTTCTTT. Protein: CSASEGAANTEAFF.

In this sample, this clonotype turned up many times. V and J are TRBV3-1 and TRBJ1-6, with 7 bases aligning to TRBD1. With V trimmed by 0 bases and J by 10 bases, 12 bases remained unmatched. CDR1 and CDR2 (germline): LGHDT, YNNKEL (reference sequence). This CDR3 region has 17 residues. Here the CDR3 reads CASSQEGAITGDSPLHF. The CDR3, as DNA: TGTGCCAGCAGCCAAGAAGGGGCGATAACAGGGGACTCACCCCTCCACTTT.

This clonotype was detected many times. The J gene is TRBJ2-3, the V gene TRBV20-1; TRBD2 matches 12 bases. The CDR3 is 15 residues long. Germline CDR1 DFQATT, CDR2 SNEGSKA (reference sequence). Unmatched junction bases numbered 7, after V lost 5 bases and J lost 4 bases. The CDR3 region is CSAPPSGRAPDTQYF. DNA for the CDR3: TGCAGTGCTCCCCCTAGCGGGAGGGCCCCAGATACGCAGTATTTT.